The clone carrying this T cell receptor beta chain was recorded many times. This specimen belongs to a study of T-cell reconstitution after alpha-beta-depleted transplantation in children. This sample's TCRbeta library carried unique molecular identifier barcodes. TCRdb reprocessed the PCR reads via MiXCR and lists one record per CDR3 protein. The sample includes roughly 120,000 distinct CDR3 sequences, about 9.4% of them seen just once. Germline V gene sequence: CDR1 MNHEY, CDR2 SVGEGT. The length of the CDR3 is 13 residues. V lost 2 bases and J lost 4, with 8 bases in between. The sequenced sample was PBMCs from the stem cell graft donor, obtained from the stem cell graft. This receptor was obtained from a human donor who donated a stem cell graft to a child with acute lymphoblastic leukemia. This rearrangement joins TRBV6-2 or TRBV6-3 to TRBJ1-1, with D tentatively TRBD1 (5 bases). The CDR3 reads CASSYVGVTEAFF. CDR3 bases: TGTGCCAGCAGTTACGTGGGGGTCACTGAAGCTTTCTTT.